A selection of T cell receptor beta chains follows, all from one sample in a study of regulatory T cells in long-lasting Graves disease. TCRdb re-called the multiplex PCR reads with MiXCR, one entry per CDR3 protein. The repertoire holds approximately 490,000 distinct CDR3 sequences, with around 15% as singletons. The sample was also linked to a second study, of T cells in Graves' hyperthyroidism and ophthalmopathy.

The source was peripheral blood mononuclear cells (PBMCs), collected at new diagnosis, from a patient treated with antithyroid drugs. Receptors were obtained from a man aged 35 to 55 with Graves disease. The CDR3 runs from the conserved cysteine through the conserved F or W. Each record gives: D gene, clone size, CDR3 length, V gene, J gene, CDR3 DNA, CDR3 protein. D genes are given only for firm matches. Size tells how often a clone was seen (once, few, many) or the class of an expanded clone, and some rows leave it out.

D: .; size: many; length: 13; V: TRBV20-1; J: TRBJ2-1; DNA: TGCAGTGCTAGACTCGGGAGCAGGAATGAGCAGTTCTTC; CDR3: CSARLGSRNEQFF
D: TRBD1; size: .; length: 17; V: TRBV24-1; J: TRBJ1-5; DNA: TGTGCCACCAGTGATGCGACAGGGGAATGGAGCAATCAGCCCCAGCATTTT; CDR3: CATSDATGEWSNQPQHF
D: .; size: .; length: 14; V: TRBV3-1; J: TRBJ1-4; DNA: TGTGCCAGCAGCGCCGATTCAGCAAATGAAAAACTGTTTTTT; CDR3: CASSADSANEKLFF
D: TRBD2; size: .; length: 14; V: TRBV19; J: TRBJ2-1; DNA: TGTGCCACCGATAGCGGGACCTCTTACAATGAGCAGTTCTTC; CDR3: CATDSGTSYNEQFF
D: .; size: many; length: 14; V: TRBV3-1; J: TRBJ2-1; DNA: TGTGCCAGCAAAAAGGACAGCTCCTACAATGAGCAGTTCTTC; CDR3: CASKKDSSYNEQFF
D: .; size: many; length: 15; V: TRBV12-3/TRBV12-4; J: TRBJ2-2; DNA: TGTGCCAGCAGTTTAGGTCGGTCGAACACCGGGGAGCTGTTTTTT; CDR3: CASSLGRSNTGELFF
D: TRBD1; size: many; length: 17; V: TRBV12-3/TRBV12-4; J: TRBJ1-5; DNA: TGTGCCAGCAGTTTAGCTTTGGGACAGAATAGCAATCAGCCCCAGCATTTT; CDR3: CASSLALGQNSNQPQHF
D: TRBD2; size: .; length: 16; V: TRBV2; J: TRBJ2-3; DNA: TGTGCCAGCAGCAAGGGACTAGCGGGAAACACAGATACGCAGTATTTT; CDR3: CASSKGLAGNTDTQYF
D: TRBD2; size: .; length: 20; V: TRBV20-1; J: TRBJ2-1; DNA: TGCAGTGCTAGGAGCCCGGGACTAGCGGGAGGGATTAGCTCCTACAATGAGCAGTTCTTC; CDR3: CSARSPGLAGGISSYNEQFF
D: .; size: many; length: 14; V: TRBV28; J: TRBJ2-3; DNA: TGTGCCAGCAGTTCGAGACAGGTTCTAGATACGCAGTATTTT; CDR3: CASSSRQVLDTQYF
D: TRBD1; size: .; length: 16; V: TRBV20-1; J: TRBJ2-7; DNA: TGCAGTGCTAGAGAGGGGAGACAGGGGCCATTCAACGAGCAGTACTTC; CDR3: CSAREGRQGPFNEQYF
D: TRBD2; size: .; length: 15; V: TRBV19; J: TRBJ2-5; DNA: TGTGCCAGTAGTATAGCGGCGGGAGGTGGGGAGACCCAGTACTTC; CDR3: CASSIAAGGGETQYF
D: .; size: few; length: 14; V: TRBV11-2; J: TRBJ2-2; DNA: TGTGCCAGCAGGTATACTAGTATCGGCGGGGAGCTGTTTTTT; CDR3: CASRYTSIGGELFF
D: .; size: .; length: 12; V: TRBV20-1; J: TRBJ2-1; DNA: TGCAGTGCTACCGGGCCCTACAATGAGCAGTTCTTC; CDR3: CSATGPYNEQFF
D: .; size: many; length: 14; V: TRBV20-1; J: TRBJ1-2; DNA: TGCAGTGCTAGAGTTGGGGGGAGGGGATATGGCTACACCTTC; CDR3: CSARVGGRGYGYTF
D: .; size: few; length: 13; V: TRBV20-1; J: TRBJ2-2; DNA: TGCAGTGCTAGAGAGAATGTCCCCGGGGAGCTGTTTTTT; CDR3: CSARENVPGELFF
D: .; size: many; length: 14; V: TRBV20-1; J: TRBJ2-1; DNA: TGCAGTGCTAGAGAATCGAGCTCCTACAATGAGCAGTTCTTC; CDR3: CSARESSSYNEQFF
D: .; size: few; length: 13; V: TRBV10-1; J: TRBJ2-5; DNA: TGCGCCAGCAGCCCGTCGGGGTTAGAGACCCAGTACTTC; CDR3: CASSPSGLETQYF
D: TRBD1; size: .; length: 14; V: TRBV7-3; J: TRBJ2-7; DNA: TGTGCCAGCAGCCGGACAGGTTCTCCCGACGAGCAGTACTTC; CDR3: CASSRTGSPDEQYF
D: .; size: .; length: 14; V: TRBV19; J: TRBJ2-7; DNA: TGTGCCAGTAGGGCTCTAGGCAGACCCTACGAGCAGTACTTC; CDR3: CASRALGRPYEQYF
D: .; size: many; length: 15; V: TRBV15; J: TRBJ1-1; DNA: TGTGCCACCAGCAGAGCTGGGATCTATCGTACTGAAGCTTTCTTT; CDR3: CATSRAGIYRTEAFF
D: TRBD1; size: few; length: 13; V: TRBV12-3/TRBV12-4; J: TRBJ1-6; DNA: TGTGCCAGCAGTGCCGACAGGGATTCACCCCTCCACTTT; CDR3: CASSADRDSPLHF
D: TRBD1; size: many; length: 15; V: TRBV30; J: TRBJ1-4; DNA: TGTGCCTGGAGTGCAGCTGACAGGGTTTATGAAAAACTGTTTTTT; CDR3: CAWSAADRVYEKLFF